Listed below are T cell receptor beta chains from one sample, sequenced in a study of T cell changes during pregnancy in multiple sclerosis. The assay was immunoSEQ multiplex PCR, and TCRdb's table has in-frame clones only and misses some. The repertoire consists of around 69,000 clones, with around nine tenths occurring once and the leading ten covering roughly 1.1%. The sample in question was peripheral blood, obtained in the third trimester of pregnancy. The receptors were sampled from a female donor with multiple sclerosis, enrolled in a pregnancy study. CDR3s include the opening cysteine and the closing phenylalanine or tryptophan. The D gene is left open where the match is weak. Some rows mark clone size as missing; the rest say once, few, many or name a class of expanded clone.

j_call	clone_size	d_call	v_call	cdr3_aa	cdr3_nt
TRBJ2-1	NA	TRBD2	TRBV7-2	CASSKTAGATVEQFF	TGTGCCAGCAGCAAGACAGCGGGAGCGACGGTTGAGCAGTTCTTC
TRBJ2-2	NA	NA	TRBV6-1	CASSEQGNTGELFF	TGTGCCAGCAGTGAACAGGGGAACACCGGGGAGCTGTTTTTT
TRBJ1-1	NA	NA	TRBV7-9	CASSLRGAENTEAFF	TGTGCCAGCAGCTTACGGGGGGCTGAAAACACTGAAGCTTTCTTT
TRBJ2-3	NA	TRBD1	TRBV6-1	CASRPGQGAGDTQYF	TGTGCCAGCAGGCCGGGACAGGGAGCGGGAGATACGCAGTATTTT
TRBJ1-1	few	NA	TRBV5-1	CASSWERGNTEAFF	TGCGCCAGCAGCTGGGAAAGGGGCAACACTGAAGCTTTCTTT
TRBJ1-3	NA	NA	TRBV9	CASSPYGNSGNTIYF	TGTGCCAGCAGCCCTTACGGGAACTCTGGAAACACCATATATTTT
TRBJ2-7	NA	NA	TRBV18	CASSPRNEQYF	TGTGCCAGCTCACCACGTAACGAGCAGTACTTC
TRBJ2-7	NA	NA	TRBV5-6	CASSFLEVDGEQYF	TGTGCCAGCAGCTTCCTGGAGGTGGATGGGGAGCAGTACTTC
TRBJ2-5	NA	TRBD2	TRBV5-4	CASSPGGGHETQYF	TGTGCCAGCAGCCCCGGGGGGGGGCATGAGACCCAGTACTTC
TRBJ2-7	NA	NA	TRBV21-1	CASTPKPGQGRCEQYF	TGTGCCAGCACTCCTAAACCGGGACAGGGTAGGTGCGAGCAGTACTTC
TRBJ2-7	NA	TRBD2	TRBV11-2	CASSPGTSGFYGQYF	TGTGCCAGCAGCCCCGGGACTAGCGGCTTTTACGGGCAGTACTTC
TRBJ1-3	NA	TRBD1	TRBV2	CASSEFRGTASNPIYF	TGTGCCAGCAGTGAGTTCCGTGGGACAGCGAGCAATCCCATATATTTT
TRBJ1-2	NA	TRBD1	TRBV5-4	CASSLVGTDGYGYTF	TGTGCCAGCAGCTTGGTAGGGACAGACGGCTACGGCTACACCTTC
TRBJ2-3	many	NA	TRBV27	CASSIAVTSTDTQYF	TGTGCCAGCAGCATAGCGGTTACTAGCACAGATACGCAGTATTTT
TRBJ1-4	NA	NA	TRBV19	CASSINTSGPRGNLFF	TGTGCCAGTAGTATCAACACATCCGGGCCCCGGGGTAATCTGTTTTTT
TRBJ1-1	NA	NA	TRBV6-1	CASSAQGGAEAFF	TGTGCCAGCAGTGCTCAGGGAGGGGCTGAAGCTTTCTTT
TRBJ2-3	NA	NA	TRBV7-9	CASSLTLSGVMGDTQYF	TGTGCCAGCAGCCTCACTCTGTCGGGAGTAATGGGAGATACGCAGTATTTT
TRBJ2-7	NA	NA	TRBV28	CASSQRRAGAYEQYF	TGTGCCAGCAGTCAACGGCGGGCAGGTGCCTACGAGCAGTACTTC
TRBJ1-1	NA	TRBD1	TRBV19	CASSTTGTGDPEAFF	TGTGCCAGTAGTACCACCGGGACAGGAGACCCTGAAGCTTTCTTT
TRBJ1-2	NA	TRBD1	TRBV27	CASSPTGGGVYGYTF	TGTGCCAGCAGTCCGACAGGGGGTGGGGTCTATGGCTACACCTTC
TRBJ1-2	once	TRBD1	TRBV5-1	CASSTRDRGVLPYGYTF	TGCGCCAGCAGCACCCGGGACAGGGGCGTTCTCCCCTATGGCTACACCTTC
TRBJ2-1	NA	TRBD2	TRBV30	CAWTIGLAPYEQFF	TGTGCCTGGACGATTGGACTAGCGCCCTATGAGCAGTTCTTC
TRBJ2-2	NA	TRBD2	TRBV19	CASSSLAGWDTGELFF	TGTGCCAGTAGTAGTCTAGCGGGGTGGGACACCGGGGAGCTGTTTTTT
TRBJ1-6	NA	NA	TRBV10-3	CAISDPRGSPLHF	TGTGCCATCAGTGATCCCAGGGGATCACCCCTCCACTTT
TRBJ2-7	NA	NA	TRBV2	CASSEFQGQYEQYF	TGTGCCAGCAGTGAATTTCAAGGACAGTACGAGCAGTACTTC
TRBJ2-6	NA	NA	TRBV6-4	CASSDLSGANVLTF	TGTGCCAGCAGTGATCTTTCTGGGGCCAACGTCCTGACTTTC
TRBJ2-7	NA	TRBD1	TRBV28	CASSATGGLSYEQYF	TGTGCCAGCAGTGCGACAGGGGGACTTTCCTACGAGCAGTACTTC
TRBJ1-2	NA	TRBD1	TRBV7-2	CASSFPGTAYTF	TGTGCCAGCAGCTTCCCCGGGACAGCTTACACCTTC
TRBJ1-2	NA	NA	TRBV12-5	CASGGADVPYGYTF	TGTGCTAGTGGAGGGGCCGACGTTCCTTATGGCTACACCTTC
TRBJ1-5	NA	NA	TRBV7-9	CASSLEGVGQPQHF	TGTGCCAGCAGCTTAGAGGGGGTCGGACAGCCCCAGCATTTT
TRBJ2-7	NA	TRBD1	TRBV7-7	CASSYFQGGFPYEQYF	TGTGCTAGCAGCTATTTTCAAGGGGGCTTTCCCTACGAGCAGTACTTC
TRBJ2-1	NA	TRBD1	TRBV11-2	CASSRVGQGNNEQFF	TGTGCCAGCAGCCGAGTAGGACAGGGGAACAATGAGCAGTTCTTC
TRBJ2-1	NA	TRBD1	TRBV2	CASSGDRVSEQFF	TGTGCCAGCAGCGGGGACAGGGTTTCTGAGCAGTTCTTC
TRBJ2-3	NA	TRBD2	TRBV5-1	CASAGTSGSTDTQYF	TGCGCCAGCGCAGGGACTAGCGGGAGCACAGATACGCAGTATTTT
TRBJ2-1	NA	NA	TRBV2	CASSDRSGMYNEQFF	TGTGCCAGCTCGGATCGGAGCGGTATGTACAATGAGCAGTTCTTC
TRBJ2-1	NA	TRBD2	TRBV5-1	CASSPAGVSYNEQFF	TGCGCCAGCAGCCCAGCGGGAGTCAGCTACAATGAGCAGTTCTTC
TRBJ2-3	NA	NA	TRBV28	CASSLETDTQYF	TGTGCCAGCAGTCTCGAGACAGATACGCAGTATTTT
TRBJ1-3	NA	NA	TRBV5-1	CASSLGMGSSGNTIYF	TGCGCCAGCAGCTTGGGCATGGGGAGCTCTGGAAACACCATATATTTT
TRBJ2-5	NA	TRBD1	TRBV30	CAWSVLGQGFGETQYF	TGTGCCTGGAGTGTACTGGGACAGGGTTTCGGAGAGACCCAGTACTTC
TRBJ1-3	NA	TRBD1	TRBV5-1	CASSSGQGRNTIYF	TGCGCCAGCAGCTCGGGACAGGGGAGAAACACCATATATTTT
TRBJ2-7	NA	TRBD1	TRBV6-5	CASKPGQALSEQYF	TGTGCCAGCAAGCCGGGACAGGCTCTATCCGAGCAGTACTTC
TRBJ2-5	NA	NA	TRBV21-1	CASSKAQRTQETQYF	TGTGCCAGCAGCAAAGCCCAGCGGACCCAAGAGACCCAGTACTTC
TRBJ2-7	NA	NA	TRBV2	CASSPLYEQYF	TGTGCCAGCAGTCCCTTATACGAGCAGTACTTC
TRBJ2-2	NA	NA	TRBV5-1	CASSLGLRVDGELFF	TGCGCCAGCAGCTTGGGCCTTCGGGTAGACGGGGAGCTGTTTTTT
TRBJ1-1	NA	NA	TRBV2	CASRYRVAEAFF	TGTGCCAGCAGATACAGGGTGGCTGAAGCTTTCTTT
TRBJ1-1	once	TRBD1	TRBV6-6	CASSGGGDTEAFF	TGTGCCAGCAGCGGAGGGGGCGACACTGAAGCTTTCTTT
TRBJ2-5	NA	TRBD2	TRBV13	CASRLAGGETQYF	TGTGCCAGCAGACTAGCGGGTGGGGAGACCCAGTACTTC
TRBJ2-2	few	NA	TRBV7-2	CASSLSYVRARELFF	TGTGCCAGCAGCTTATCATACGTGAGGGCCAGGGAGCTGTTTTTT
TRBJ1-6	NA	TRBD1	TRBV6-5	CASRTGIWSPLHF	TGTGCCAGCAGGACAGGGATTTGGTCACCCCTCCACTTT
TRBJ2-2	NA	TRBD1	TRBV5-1	CASSLNRGLNTGELFF	TGCGCCAGCAGCTTGAACAGGGGGCTCAACACCGGGGAGCTGTTTTTT
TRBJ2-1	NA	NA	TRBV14	CASNAGVYNEQFF	TGTGCCAGCAATGCCGGGGTCTACAATGAGCAGTTCTTC
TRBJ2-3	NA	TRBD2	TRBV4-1	CASSQVVELADSTDTQYF	TGCGCCAGCAGCCAAGTAGTGGAGCTAGCGGACAGCACAGATACGCAGTATTTT